This T cell receptor (beta chain) was sequenced in a study of regulatory T cells in long-lasting Graves disease. General study points: For persistent Graves' patients, TCR diversity was lower than for newly diagnosed ones. Clonotypes that were public and shared totalled fewer than 3,500 in persistent patients versus 850 to 1,000 in new patients. Investigators studied peripheral blood only, not thyroid tissue.

This clonotype was recorded a few times. Its antigen is not identified. V gave up 5 bases and J gave up 5 bases, with 15 bases separating them. CDR3 length: 15 amino acids. Germline V gene data show CDR1 as MNHNS and CDR2 as SASEGT. Specified time point: persistent/refractory GD, antithyroid drugs over 5 years with positive TRAb. The TCR library was made from RNA extracted from PBMCs. Sequencing libraries for TCR beta were prepared with iRepertoire HTBI primers and Arm-PCR of CDR3 regions. Each CDR3 protein is one row after TCRdb ran MiXCR on the multiplex PCR reads. Here the sample spans about 660,000 distinct CDR3 sequences, 25% to 30% being singletons.

The V and J genes are TRBV6-1 and TRBJ2-2, with D perhaps matching TRBD1 (5 bases). The clonotype comes from a female donor with Graves disease. This material consisted of peripheral blood mononuclear cells (PBMCs), taken when the disease was refractory, from a patient treated with antithyroid drugs. The CDR3 sequence is CASSPTGRATGELFF. DNA of the CDR3: TGTGCCAGCAGTCCAACAGGAAGGGCGACCGGGGAGCTGTTTTTT.